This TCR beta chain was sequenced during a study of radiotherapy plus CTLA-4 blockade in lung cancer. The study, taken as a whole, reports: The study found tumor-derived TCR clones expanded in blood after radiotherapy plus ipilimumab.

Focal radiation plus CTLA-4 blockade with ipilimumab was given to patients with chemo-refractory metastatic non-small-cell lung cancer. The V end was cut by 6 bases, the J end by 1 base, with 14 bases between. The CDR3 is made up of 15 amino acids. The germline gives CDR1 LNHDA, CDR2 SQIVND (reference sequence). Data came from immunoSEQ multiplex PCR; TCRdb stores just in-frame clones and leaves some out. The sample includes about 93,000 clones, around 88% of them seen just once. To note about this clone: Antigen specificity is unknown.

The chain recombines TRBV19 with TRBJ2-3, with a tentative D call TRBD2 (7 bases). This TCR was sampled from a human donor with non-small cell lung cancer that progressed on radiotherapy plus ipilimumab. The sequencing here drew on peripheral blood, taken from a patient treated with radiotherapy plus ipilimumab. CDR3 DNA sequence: TGTGCCAGTAGGGGGGCTGGACTAGGCACAGATACGCAGTATTTT. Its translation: CASRGAGLGTDTQYF.